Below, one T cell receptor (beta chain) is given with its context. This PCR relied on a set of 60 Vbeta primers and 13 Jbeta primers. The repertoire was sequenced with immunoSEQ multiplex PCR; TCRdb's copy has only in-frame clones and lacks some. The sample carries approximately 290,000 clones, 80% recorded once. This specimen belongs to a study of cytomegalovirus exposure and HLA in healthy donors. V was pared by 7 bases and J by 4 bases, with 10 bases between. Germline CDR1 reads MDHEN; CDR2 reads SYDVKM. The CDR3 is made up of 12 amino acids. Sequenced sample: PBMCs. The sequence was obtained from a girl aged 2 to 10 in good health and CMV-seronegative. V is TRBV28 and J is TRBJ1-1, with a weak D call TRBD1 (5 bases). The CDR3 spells CASTRGGTEAFF. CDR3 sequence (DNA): TGTGCCAGCACCCGGGGGGGCACTGAAGCTTTCTTT.